The 25 T cell receptor beta chains presented below share a single source sample, sequenced in a study of T cells in Graves' hyperthyroidism and ophthalmopathy. The source material, RNA transcripts, was used to amplify TCR beta CDR3 regions. HTBI primers were used for first-round RT-PCR of the TCR CDR3. TCRdb re-called the multiplex PCR reads through MiXCR, storing one row per CDR3 protein. Of around 520,000 distinct CDR3 sequences listed, approximately 25% are singletons. The sequenced sample was blood. The origin of the receptors is a woman between 25 and 40 years old with Graves' ophthalmopathy.

The chain recombines TRBV30 with TRBJ1-2; D not resolved. Germline CDR1 and CDR2: GTSNPN and SVGIG (reference sequence). The CDR3 contains 10 residues. Between the trimmed V and J ends, which lost 8 bases and 8 bases, there was a span of 12 bases. This chain's CDR3 is CATDAWGYTF. CDR3 sequence (DNA): TGTGCCACTGACGCGTGGGGCTACACCTTC. Drawing the rest from reference TRBV30 and TRBJ1-2, the complete variable domain is SQTIHQWPATLVQPVGSPLSLECTVEGTSNPNLYWYRQAAGRGLQLLFYSVGIGQISSEVPQNLSASRPQDRQFILSSKKLLLSDSGFYLCATDAWGYTFGSGTRLTVV.

This chain connects TRBV28 to TRBJ2-7; D is possibly TRBD1 (5 bases). The CDR3 runs to 14 residues. The ends were cut back, 8 bases at V and 7 bases at J, with 21 bases in the middle. Germline V gene lookup returns CDR1 MDHEN and CDR2 SYDVKM. CDR3 sequence reads: CASFTLGDLGEQYF. For the CDR3, the DNA is TGTGCCAGCTTTACCTTAGGGGATCTTGGGGAGCAGTACTTC. Full variable domain (rest looked up from reference TRBV28 and TRBJ2-7): DVKVTQSSRYLVKRTGEKVFLECVQDMDHENMFWYRQDPGLGLRLIYFSYDVKMKEKGDIPEGYSVSREKKERFSLILESASTNQTSMYLCASFTLGDLGEQYFGPGTRLTVT.

This clonotype has a count of ten or more. CDR3 sequence: CASSFSGDSGEQYF. As DNA, the CDR3 is TGTGCCAGCAGTTTTTCAGGGGATTCGGGGGAGCAGTACTTC. This chain uses TRBV28 with TRBJ2-7; TRBD1 might be the D (6 bases). Deletions cut 3 bases from V and 7 bases from J, with 16 bases between. The germline V gene encodes CDR1 MDHEN and CDR2 SYDVKM. CDR3 length equals 14 residues.

This clonotype was detected many times. The V and J genes are TRBV13 and TRBJ1-1; TRBD1 might be the D (5 bases). Germline V lookup: CDR1 PRHDT, CDR2 FYEKMQ (reference sequence). The ends were cut back, 5 bases at V and 4 bases at J, with 23 bases in the middle. The CDR3 is made up of 17 amino acids. CDR3 region: CASSITPYPGRVTEAFF. The CDR3 DNA reads as TGTGCCAGCAGCATTACCCCCTATCCAGGGCGAGTCACTGAAGCTTTCTTT.

This clonotype has a handful of counts. The CDR3, as DNA: TGTGCCAGCAGTCAGGACAGGGTTTGGGCCGGGGAGCTGTTTTTT. Protein sequence: CASSQDRVWAGELFF. This sequence joins TRBV6-2 or TRBV6-3 and TRBJ2-2; 8 nucleotides line up with TRBD1. Germline V gene lookup returns CDR1 MNHEY and CDR2 SVGEGT. This CDR3 region has 15 residues. The J segment lost 6 bases and the V segment lost 5 bases, leaving 8 bases of the junction unmatched.

This clonotype showed up many times. The genes are TRBV20-1 and TRBJ1-1; D may be TRBD1 (6 bases). Trimming removed 5 bases from V and 0 bases from J, with 19 bases in between. CDR1 is DFQATT, CDR2 SNEGSKA, per germline (reference sequence). CDR3 length: 16 amino acids. This CDR3 is CSAAKYRVFLNTEAFF. The DNA of the CDR3 is TGCAGTGCTGCGAAATACAGGGTGTTCCTGAACACTGAAGCTTTCTTT.

V and J are TRBV11-2 and TRBJ1-1; D may be TRBD1 (5 bases). Deletions cut 8 bases from V and 4 bases from J, with 14 bases between. This CDR3 region has 13 residues. The germline V gene encodes CDR1 SGHAT and CDR2 FQNNGV. CDR3 loop: CASLPTGPTEAFF. The CDR3 coding sequence is TGTGCCAGCCTCCCTACAGGTCCCACTGAAGCTTTCTTT.

In this sample, this clonotype turned up many times. This sequence joins TRBV6-5 and TRBJ2-7; no clear D. The CDR3 consists of 16 residues. Trimming left V 2 bases short and J 2 bases short, with 16 bases between. Germline CDR1 is MNHEY and CDR2 is SVGAGI. The CDR3 protein is CASSYEALPNPYEQYF. DNA of the CDR3: TGTGCCAGCAGTTACGAAGCTCTGCCGAACCCCTACGAGCAGTACTTC.

This chain links TRBV6-1 with TRBJ1-2; D remains ambiguous. Between the trimmed V and J ends, which lost 6 bases and 4 bases, there was a span of 12 bases. Germline-derived CDR1 and CDR2 are MNHNS and SASEGT. This CDR3 comprises 13 residues. CDR3 sequence reads: CASSPGPGYGYTF. The CDR3 DNA reads TGTGCCAGCAGCCCGGGTCCGGGCTATGGCTACACCTTC.

At least ten counts were recorded for this clonotype. J is TRBJ1-2 and V is TRBV6-2 or TRBV6-3; weak D call: TRBD1 (5 bases). Looked up from germline, CDR1 is MNHEY and CDR2 is SVGEGT. The CDR3 has 17 amino acids. The V and J ends lost 0 bases and 4 bases respectively, with 18 bases between them. CDR3 region: CASSYSVPQQDGYGYTF. DNA of the CDR3: TGTGCCAGCAGTTACTCCGTCCCCCAACAGGACGGCTATGGCTACACCTTC.

This clonotype was picked up one time. The rearrangement joins TRBV6-1 to TRBJ2-5; 7 bases are a match to TRBD1. This CDR3 region has 13 residues. Germline lookup yields CDR1 MNHNS and CDR2 SASEGT. Trimming cost V 6 bases and J 7 bases; bases outside gene matches: 8. Here the CDR3 reads CASRDRLAGTQYF. In nucleotides, the CDR3 is TGTGCCAGCAGGGACAGGCTAGCAGGGACCCAGTACTTC.

The chain recombines TRBV20-1 with TRBJ2-7; the D gene is possibly TRBD2 (5 bases). The germline CDR1 and CDR2 sequences are DFQATT and SNEGSKA (reference sequence). The CDR3 covers 13 residues. V was trimmed by 4 bases and J by 4 bases, leaving 14 bases between them. CDR3 nucleotides: TGCAGTGCTATACGCGCGGGTTCGTACGAGCAGTACTTC. It yields the protein CSAIRAGSYEQYF.

This clonotype was observed at least ten times. V and J are TRBV6-1 and TRBJ1-2, with D possibly TRBD1 on 5 matching bases. Trimming took off 6 bases at V and 5 bases at J, with 25 bases between the two ends. Germline CDR1 and CDR2: MNHNS and SASEGT. The CDR3 covers 17 residues. This CDR3 reads CASSELGDFSREYGYTF. The CDR3 DNA is TGTGCCAGCAGCGAATTAGGGGACTTCTCTAGGGAGTATGGCTACACCTTC.

The chain couples TRBV6-2 or TRBV6-3 to TRBJ1-1, with D possibly being TRBD1 (6 bases). The germline V gene has CDR1 MNHEY and CDR2 SVGEGT. The CDR3 runs 15 residues. The V gene lost 2 bases and the J gene lost 5 bases, with 15 bases spanning the gap. The CDR3 DNA sequence: TGTGCCAGCAGTTACGGGGGGGCGTCAGGGACTGAAGCTTTCTTT. The encoded protein is CASSYGGASGTEAFF.

The chain recombines TRBV5-1 with TRBJ2-3, with D possibly matching TRBD2 (6 bases). There are 15 residues in the CDR3. Trimming cost V 0 bases and J 0 bases, with 8 bases left between them. Germline loops: CDR1 SGHRS, CDR2 YFSETQ. CDR3 region: CASSLVRGSTDTQYF. CDR3 nucleotides: TGCGCCAGCAGCTTGGTTCGGGGGAGCACAGATACGCAGTATTTT. The whole variable domain, remainder taken from reference TRBV5-1 and TRBJ2-3, is KAGVTQTPRYLIKTRGQQVTLSCSPISGHRSVSWYQQTPGQGLQFLFEYFSETQRNKGNFPGRFSGRQFSNSRSEMNVSTLELGDSALYLCASSLVRGSTDTQYFGPGTRLTVL.

This clonotype has a handful of counts. The chain carries TRBV11-3 and TRBJ2-5, with 7 bases matching TRBD2. The CDR3 runs 15 residues. Germline lookup yields CDR1 SGHNT and CDR2 YENEEA. The trim removed 5 bases at V and 2 bases at J, leaving 8 bases unmatched. This chain's CDR3 is CASSEVAGGQETQYF. The CDR3 coding sequence is TGTGCCAGCAGCGAGGTCGCCGGGGGGCAAGAGACCCAGTACTTC.

This clonotype was counted at least ten times. The chain has TRBV6-1 and TRBJ2-4; tentatively, D is TRBD2 (5 bases). The CDR3 runs to 16 residues. Germline CDR1 is MNHNS and CDR2 is SASEGT. The V end was cut by 7 bases, the J end by 0 bases, with 16 bases between. CDR3 sequence reads: CASTEGRILAKNIQYF. The DNA of the CDR3 is TGTGCCAGCACCGAGGGCAGAATTCTAGCCAAAAACATTCAGTACTTC.

In this sample, this clonotype turned up many times. The chain recombines TRBV11-2 with TRBJ2-5, with TRBD1 as a possible D gene (5 bases). Germline lookup yields CDR1 SGHAT and CDR2 FQNNGV. Trimming removed 1 base from V and 2 bases from J, with 5 bases in between. This CDR3 is built from 13 residues. CDR3 in DNA: TGTGCCAGCAGCTTAGGGACACAAGAGACCCAGTACTTC. It encodes CASSLGTQETQYF. Using reference TRBV11-2 and TRBJ2-5 for the parts outside the CDR3, the full variable domain is EAGVAQSPRYKIIEKRQSVAFWCNPISGHATLYWYQQILGQGPKLLIQFQNNGVVDDSQLPKDRFSAERLKGVDSTLKIQPAKLEDSAVYLCASSLGTQETQYFGPGTRLLVL.

A few counts support this clonotype. The chain employs TRBV2 and TRBJ2-7; D uncertain. Germline V gene data show CDR1 as SNHLY and CDR2 as FYNNEI. V lost 8 bases and J 1 base, leaving 15 bases between the germline ends. This CDR3 is built from 14 residues. CDR3 in amino acids: CASETALISYEQYF. The DNA for the CDR3 is TGTGCCAGCGAGACCGCTCTAATTTCCTACGAGCAGTACTTC.

At least ten counts were recorded for this clonotype. The rearrangement uses TRBV6-5 and TRBJ1-5, with D hard to call. Trimming left V 7 bases short and J 7 bases short, with 17 bases between. This CDR3 is 14 amino acids long. CDR1 and CDR2 from the germline V gene are MNHEY and SVGAGI. The CDR3 region is CASTSFGPDQPQHF. CDR3 DNA: TGTGCCAGCACTTCCTTTGGGCCCGACCAGCCCCAGCATTTT.

This clonotype was found many times. Just one base apart from a much larger clone, this may be a read error. The V and J genes are TRBV12-3 or TRBV12-4 and TRBJ2-5; D may be TRBD1 or TRBD2 (5 bases each). V lost 4 bases, J lost 7 bases, and 13 bases lay in between. This CDR3 contains 13 residues. As DNA, the CDR3 is TGTGCCAGCAGTTCACAGGCACGGGGGACCCAGTACTTC. This translates into CASSSQARGTQYF.

On this clonotype: The junction departs from the called germline gene at one end, perhaps through a read error. In DNA, the CDR3 is TGTGCCAGCAGCTTAAATCGAGACACTGAAGCTTGCTTT. Translation: CASSLNRDTEACF. This chain connects TRBV7-3 to TRBJ1-1, with unresolved D. Germline V gives CDR1 SGHTA, CDR2 FQGTGA. CDR3 length: 13 residues.

The chain recombines TRBV15 with TRBJ2-7, with D perhaps matching TRBD1 (5 bases). The germline V gene has CDR1 LNHNV and CDR2 YYDKDF (reference sequence). This CDR3 is built from 14 residues. Trimming stripped 0 bases from V and 6 bases from J, with 12 bases between. CDR3 loop: CATSREKGWSEQYF. CDR3 in DNA: TGTGCCACCAGCAGAGAAAAGGGGTGGTCCGAGCAGTACTTC.

The V and J genes are TRBV11-3 and TRBJ1-2, with TRBD1 matching 7 bases. Germline CDR1 is SGHNT and CDR2 is YENEEA. Unmatched junction bases numbered 2, after V lost 0 bases and J lost 4 bases. The CDR3 runs 14 residues. The CDR3 protein is CASSLDAGGYGYTF. CDR3 bases: TGTGCCAGCAGCTTAGATGCAGGGGGCTATGGCTACACCTTC.

This clonotype has at least ten counts. V and J are TRBV12-3 or TRBV12-4 and TRBJ1-1; D call uncertain. Between the trimmed V and J ends, which lost 10 bases and 0 bases, there was a span of 12 bases. The CDR3 is 13 residues long. The CDR3 reads CAINLNLNTEAFF. As DNA, the CDR3 is TGTGCCATCAATCTGAACCTGAACACTGAAGCTTTCTTT.